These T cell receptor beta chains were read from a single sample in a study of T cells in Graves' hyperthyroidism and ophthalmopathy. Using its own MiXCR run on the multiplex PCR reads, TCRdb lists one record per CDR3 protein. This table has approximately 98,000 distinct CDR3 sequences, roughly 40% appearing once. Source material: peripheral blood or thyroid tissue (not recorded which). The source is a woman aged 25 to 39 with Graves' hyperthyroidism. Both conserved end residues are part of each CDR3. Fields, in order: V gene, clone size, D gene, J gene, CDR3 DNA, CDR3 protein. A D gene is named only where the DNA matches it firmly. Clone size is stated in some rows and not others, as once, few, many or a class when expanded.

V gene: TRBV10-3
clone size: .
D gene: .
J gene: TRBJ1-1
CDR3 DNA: TGTGCCATCAGTGCTAGCCAATGGACGGATAACACTGAAGCTTTCTTT
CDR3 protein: CAISASQWTDNTEAFF

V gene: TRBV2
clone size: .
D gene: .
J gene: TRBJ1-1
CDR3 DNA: TGTGCCAGCAGTTTCGTCCTCGACAGGCTCCGTGCTTTCTTT
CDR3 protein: CASSFVLDRLRAFF

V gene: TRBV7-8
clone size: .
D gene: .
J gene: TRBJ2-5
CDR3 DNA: TGTGCCGGCAGCGAACAGGGTGGAGAGACCCAGTACTTC
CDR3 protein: CAGSEQGGETQYF

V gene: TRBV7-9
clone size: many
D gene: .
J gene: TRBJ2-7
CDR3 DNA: TGTGCCAGCACGGGACACTACGAGCAGTACTTC
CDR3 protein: CASTGHYEQYF

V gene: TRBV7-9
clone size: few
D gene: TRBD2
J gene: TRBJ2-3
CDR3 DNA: TGTGCCAGCAGCCGAGCCGAGAGCGGGAGTCGCTCGGATACGCAGTATTTT
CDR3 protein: CASSRAESGSRSDTQYF

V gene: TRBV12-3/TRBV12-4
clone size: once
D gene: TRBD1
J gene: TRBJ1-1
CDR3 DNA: TGTGCCAGCAGGAAAGGACAGGCAGGGGAAGCTTTCTTT
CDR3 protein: CASRKGQAGEAFF

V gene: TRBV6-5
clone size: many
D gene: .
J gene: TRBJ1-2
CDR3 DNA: TGTGCCAGCAGTCCCCGCGAGGGGGGCGCAGGTGGCTACACCTTC
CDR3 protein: CASSPREGGAGGYTF

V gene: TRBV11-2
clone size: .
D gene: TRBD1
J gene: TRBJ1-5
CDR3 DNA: TGCGCCAGCGCGGCAGGGGGCCAGCCCCAGCATTTT
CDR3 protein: CASAAGGQPQHF

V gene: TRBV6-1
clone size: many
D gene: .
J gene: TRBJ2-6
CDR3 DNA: TGTGCCAGCAGTGAAGCTCTCAGCGGGGCCAACGTCCTGACTTTC
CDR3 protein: CASSEALSGANVLTF

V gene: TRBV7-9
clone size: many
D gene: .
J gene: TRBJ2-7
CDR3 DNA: TGTGCCAGCAGCTTAGCCGGGAGCTCCTACGAGCAGTACTTC
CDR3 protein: CASSLAGSSYEQYF

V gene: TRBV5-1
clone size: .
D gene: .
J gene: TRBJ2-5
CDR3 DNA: TGCGCCAGCAGCTTGGATGGGGGAAGAGAGACCCAGTACTTC
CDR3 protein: CASSLDGGRETQYF

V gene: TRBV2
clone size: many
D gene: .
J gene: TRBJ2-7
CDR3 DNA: TGTGCCAGCAGTTCAAACCTCTACGAGCAGTACTTC
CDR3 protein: CASSSNLYEQYF

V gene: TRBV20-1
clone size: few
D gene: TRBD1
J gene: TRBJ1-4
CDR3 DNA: TGCAGTGCTACCGATGACAGGGTTGAAAAACTGTTTTTT
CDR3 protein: CSATDDRVEKLFF

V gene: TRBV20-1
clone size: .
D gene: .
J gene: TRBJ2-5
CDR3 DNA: TGCAGTGCTAGTAAGGGGGTGAGAGAGACCCAGTACTTC
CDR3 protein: CSASKGVRETQYF

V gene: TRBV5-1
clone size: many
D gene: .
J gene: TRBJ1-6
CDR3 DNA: TGCGCCAGCAGCCCCGAAGGGAGCTACTCACCCCTCCACTTT
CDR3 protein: CASSPEGSYSPLHF